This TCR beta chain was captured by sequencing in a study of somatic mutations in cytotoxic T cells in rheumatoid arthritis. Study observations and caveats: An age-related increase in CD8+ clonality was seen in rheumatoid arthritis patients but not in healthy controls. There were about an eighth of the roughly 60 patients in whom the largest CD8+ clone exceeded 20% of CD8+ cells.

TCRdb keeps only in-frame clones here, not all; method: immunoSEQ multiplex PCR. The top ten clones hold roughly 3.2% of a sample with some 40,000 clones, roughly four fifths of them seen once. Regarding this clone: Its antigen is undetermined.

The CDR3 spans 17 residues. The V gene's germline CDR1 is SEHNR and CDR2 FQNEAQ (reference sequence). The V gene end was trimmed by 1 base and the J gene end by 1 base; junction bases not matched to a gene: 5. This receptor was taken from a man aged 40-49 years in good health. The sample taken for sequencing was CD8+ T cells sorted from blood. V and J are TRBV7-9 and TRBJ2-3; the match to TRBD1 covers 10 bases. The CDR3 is CASSLEPGTGGTDTQYF. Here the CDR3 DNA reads TGTGCCAGCAGCTTAGAGCCCGGGACAGGGGGCACAGATACGCAGTATTTT.